This T cell receptor beta chain comes out of a study of circulating CD8 cells and anti-PD-1 response in melanoma. Study-wide context: Non-responders showed stable or progressive disease; responders showed complete or partial response. Study-level points and caveats: Experiments were generally run without replicates. Some patients were treatment-naive; others were previously treated. DNEG was most diverse; TIGIT repertoires were least diverse.

The QIAseq Immune Repertoire TCR panel built the libraries from about 16 ng of total RNA. One entry per CDR3 protein, called by TCRdb with MiXCR from the reads. Of approximately 800 distinct CDR3 sequences listed, approximately 6.5% are singletons. Germline-derived CDR1 and CDR2 are SGHNT and YYREEE (reference sequence). Losses at the gene ends were 1 base for V and 6 bases for J; bases not matched to a gene: 6. The CDR3 sequence is 14 residues long. This clonotype rates as large. The antigen remains unidentified. Live CD3+CD8+TCRalphabeta+ cells were sorted into four subsets by PD-1 and/or TIGIT. The J gene is TRBJ2-7, the V gene TRBV5-4; 8 bases line up with TRBD2. The receptor was derived from a human donor with melanoma. The starting material was CD8+ T cells from PBMCs, obtained at baseline or after one month of anti-PD-1 therapy (not recorded which). The CDR3 spells CASSLTSGGSEQYF. The CDR3 DNA is TGTGCCAGCAGCTTGACGAGCGGGGGAAGCGAGCAGTACTTC.